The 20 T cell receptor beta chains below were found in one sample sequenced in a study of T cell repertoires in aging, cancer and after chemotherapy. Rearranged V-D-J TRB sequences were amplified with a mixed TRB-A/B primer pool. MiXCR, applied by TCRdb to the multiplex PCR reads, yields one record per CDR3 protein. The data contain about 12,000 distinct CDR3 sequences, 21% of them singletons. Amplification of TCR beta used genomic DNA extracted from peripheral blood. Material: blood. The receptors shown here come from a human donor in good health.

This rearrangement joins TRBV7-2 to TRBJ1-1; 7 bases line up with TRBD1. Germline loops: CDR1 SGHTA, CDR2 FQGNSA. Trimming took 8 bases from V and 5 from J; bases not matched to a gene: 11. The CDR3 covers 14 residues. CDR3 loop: CASLYGAGGTEAFF. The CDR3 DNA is TGTGCCAGCCTCTATGGGGCAGGGGGGACTGAAGCTTTCTTT. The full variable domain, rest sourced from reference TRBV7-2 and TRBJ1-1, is GAGVSQSPSNKVTEKGKDVELRCDPISGHTALYWYRQSLGQGLEFLIYFQGNSAPDKSGLPSDRFSAERTGGSVSTLTIQRTQQEDSAVYLCASLYGAGGTEAFFGQGTRLTVV.

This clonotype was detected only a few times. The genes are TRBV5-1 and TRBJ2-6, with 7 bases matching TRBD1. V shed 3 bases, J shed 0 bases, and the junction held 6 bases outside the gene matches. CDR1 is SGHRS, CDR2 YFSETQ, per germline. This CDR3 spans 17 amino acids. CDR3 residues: CASSSATGDSGANVLTF. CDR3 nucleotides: TGCGCCAGCAGCTCTGCTACAGGGGACTCTGGGGCCAACGTCCTGACTTTC.

In DNA, the CDR3 is TGCGCCAGCAGCTTGGAGGCCTCGTGGACAGATACGCAGTATTTT. Translated, it gives CASSLEASWTDTQYF. This rearrangement joins TRBV5-1 to TRBJ2-3; no firm D call. Trimming removed 0 bases from V and 3 bases from J, with 11 bases in between. The CDR3 extends over 15 amino acids. Germline V lookup: CDR1 SGHRS, CDR2 YFSETQ.

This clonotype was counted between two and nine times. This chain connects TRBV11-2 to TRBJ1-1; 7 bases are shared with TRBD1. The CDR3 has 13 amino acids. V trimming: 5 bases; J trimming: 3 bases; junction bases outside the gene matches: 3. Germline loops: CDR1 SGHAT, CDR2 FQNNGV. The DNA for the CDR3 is TGTGCCAGCAGCACCACAGGGGACACTGAAGCTTTCTTT. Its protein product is CASSTTGDTEAFF.

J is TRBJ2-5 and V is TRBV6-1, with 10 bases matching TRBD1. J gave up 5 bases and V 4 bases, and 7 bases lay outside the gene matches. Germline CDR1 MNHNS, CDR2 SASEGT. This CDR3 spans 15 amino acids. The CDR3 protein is CASSVETGGAETQYF. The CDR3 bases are TGTGCCAGCAGTGTGGAGACAGGGGGCGCGGAGACCCAGTACTTC.

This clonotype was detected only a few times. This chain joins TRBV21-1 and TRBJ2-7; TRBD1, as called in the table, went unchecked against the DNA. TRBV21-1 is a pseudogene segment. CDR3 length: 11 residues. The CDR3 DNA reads TGTGCCAGCAGCATACGCCCCCCTACGGACTTC. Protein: CASSIRPPTDF.

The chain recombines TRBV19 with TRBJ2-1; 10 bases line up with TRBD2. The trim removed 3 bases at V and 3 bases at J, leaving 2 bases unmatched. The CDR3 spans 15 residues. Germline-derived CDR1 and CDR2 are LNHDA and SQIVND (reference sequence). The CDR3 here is CASSIPSGGYNEQFF. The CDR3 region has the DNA TGTGCCAGTAGTATTCCTAGCGGGGGCTACAATGAGCAGTTCTTC.

The CDR3 protein is CSASPAGSGYGYTF. CDR3 coding DNA: TGCAGTGCTAGCCCCGCAGGGAGCGGCTATGGCTACACCTTC. The chain recombines TRBV20-1 with TRBJ1-2, with D possibly being TRBD1 (5 bases). Germline V lookup: CDR1 DFQATT, CDR2 SNEGSKA (reference sequence). V was shortened by 3 bases and J by 4 bases, with 15 bases between the two germline ends. The length of the CDR3 is 14 residues.

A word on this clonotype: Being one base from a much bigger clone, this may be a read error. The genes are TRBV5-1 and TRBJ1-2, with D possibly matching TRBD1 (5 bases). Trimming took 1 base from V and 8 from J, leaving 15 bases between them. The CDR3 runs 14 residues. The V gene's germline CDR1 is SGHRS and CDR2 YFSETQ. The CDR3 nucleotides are TGCGCCAGCAGCTTGAATGACAGTTTTGAGGGCTACACCTTC. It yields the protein CASSLNDSFEGYTF.

The CDR3 DNA is TGTGCCAGCAGCTATACAGGGGCCAATTCACCCCTCCACTTT. Amino acids: CASSYTGANSPLHF. The genes are TRBV7-9 and TRBJ1-6; 7 bases are a match to TRBD1. The V and J ends lost 4 bases and 7 bases, in that order; junction bases with no gene match: 4. The CDR3 is made up of 14 amino acids. Germline V gene data show CDR1 as SEHNR and CDR2 as FQNEAQ (reference sequence). The complete variable domain, with remaining parts taken from reference TRBV7-9 and TRBJ1-6, reads DTGVSQNPRHKITKRGQNVTFRCDPISEHNRLYWYRQTLGQGPEFLTYFQNEAQLEKSRLLSDRFSAERPKGSFSTLEIQRTEQGDSAMYLCASSYTGANSPLHFGNGTRLTVT.

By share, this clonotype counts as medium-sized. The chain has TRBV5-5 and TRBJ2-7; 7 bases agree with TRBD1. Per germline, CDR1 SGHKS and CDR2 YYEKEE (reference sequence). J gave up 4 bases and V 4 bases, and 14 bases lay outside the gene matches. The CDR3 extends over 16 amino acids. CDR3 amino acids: CASSATVTGSMYEQYF. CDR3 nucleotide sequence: TGTGCCAGCAGCGCTACCGTGACAGGGTCGATGTACGAGCAGTACTTC.

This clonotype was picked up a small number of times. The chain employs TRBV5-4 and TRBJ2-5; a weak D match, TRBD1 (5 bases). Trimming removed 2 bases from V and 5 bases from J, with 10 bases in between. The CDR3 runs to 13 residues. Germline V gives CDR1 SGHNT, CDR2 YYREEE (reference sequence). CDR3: CASSFQGGETQYF. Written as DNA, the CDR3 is TGTGCCAGCAGCTTTCAGGGTGGTGAGACCCAGTACTTC.

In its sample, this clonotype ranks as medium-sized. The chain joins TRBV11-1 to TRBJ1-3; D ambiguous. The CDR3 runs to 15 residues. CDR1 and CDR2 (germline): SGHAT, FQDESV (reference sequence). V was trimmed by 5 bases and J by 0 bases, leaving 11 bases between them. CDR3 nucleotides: TGTGCCAGCAGCCCTGGTCGTCGCTCTGGAAACACCATATATTTT. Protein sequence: CASSPGRRSGNTIYF.

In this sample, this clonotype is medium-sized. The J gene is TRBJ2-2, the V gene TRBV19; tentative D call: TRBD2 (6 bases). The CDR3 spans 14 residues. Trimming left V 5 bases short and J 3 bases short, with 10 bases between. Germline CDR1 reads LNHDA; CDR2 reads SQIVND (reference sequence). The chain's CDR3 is CASSGRGDTGELFF. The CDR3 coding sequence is TGTGCCAGTAGTGGGCGGGGCGACACCGGGGAGCTGTTTTTT.

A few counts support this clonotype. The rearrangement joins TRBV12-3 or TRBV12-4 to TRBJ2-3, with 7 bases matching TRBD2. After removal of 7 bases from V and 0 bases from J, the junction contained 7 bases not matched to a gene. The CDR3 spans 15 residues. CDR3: CASTTAGPSTDTQYF. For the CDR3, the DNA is TGTGCCAGCACCACAGCGGGGCCCAGCACAGATACGCAGTATTTT.

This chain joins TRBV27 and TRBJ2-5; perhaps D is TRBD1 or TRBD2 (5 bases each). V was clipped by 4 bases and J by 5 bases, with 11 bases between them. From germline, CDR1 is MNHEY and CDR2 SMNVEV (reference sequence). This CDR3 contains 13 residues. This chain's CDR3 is CASSSAGTETQYF. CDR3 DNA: TGTGCCAGCAGTTCGGCAGGGACGGAGACCCAGTACTTC.

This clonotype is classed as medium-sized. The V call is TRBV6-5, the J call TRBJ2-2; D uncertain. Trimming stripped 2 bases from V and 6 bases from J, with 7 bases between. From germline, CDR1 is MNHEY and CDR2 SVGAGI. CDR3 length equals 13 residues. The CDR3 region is CASSYGLPGELFF. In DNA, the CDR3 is TGTGCCAGCAGTTACGGGCTCCCCGGGGAGCTGTTTTTT.

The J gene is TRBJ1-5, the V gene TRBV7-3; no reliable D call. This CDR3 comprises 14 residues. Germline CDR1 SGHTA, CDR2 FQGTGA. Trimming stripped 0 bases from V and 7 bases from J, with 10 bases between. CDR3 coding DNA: TGTGCCAGCAGCTTAACGGGGTTCGGGCAGCCCCAGCATTTT. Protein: CASSLTGFGQPQHF. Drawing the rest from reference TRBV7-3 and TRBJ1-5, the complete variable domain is GAGVSQTPSNKVTEKGKYVELRCDPISGHTALYWYRQSLGQGPEFLIYFQGTGAADDSGLPNDRFFAVRPEGSVSTLKIQRTERGDSAVYLCASSLTGFGQPQHFGDGTRLSIL.

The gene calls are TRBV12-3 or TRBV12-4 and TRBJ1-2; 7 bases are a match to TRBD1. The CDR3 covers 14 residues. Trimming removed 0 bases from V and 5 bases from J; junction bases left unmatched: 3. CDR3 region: CASSLAGGAYGYTF. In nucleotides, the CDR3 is TGTGCCAGCAGTTTAGCAGGGGGCGCTTATGGCTACACCTTC.

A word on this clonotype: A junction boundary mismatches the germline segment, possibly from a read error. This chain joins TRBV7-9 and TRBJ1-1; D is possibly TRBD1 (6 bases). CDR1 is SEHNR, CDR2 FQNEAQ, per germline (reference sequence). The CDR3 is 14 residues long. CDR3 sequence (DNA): TGCGCCAGCAGCTTGGCACAGGGATGGATTGAAGCTTTCTTT. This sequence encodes CASSLAQGWIEAFF.